The entry below gives a single T cell receptor (beta chain) sequence along with its context. Its antigen is currently unknown. The sample originates from a study of T cell responses to AZD1222 COVID-19 vaccine. Study-wide results and caveats: The CD4 TCRs associated with vaccination extended across spike and predominated at 160-218 and 743-854. In a largely white British group with more females than males, clonal diversity was possibly underestimated.

Germline lookup yields CDR1 SGDLS and CDR2 YYNGEE. Trimming stripped 2 bases from V and 1 base from J, with 14 bases between. The CDR3 has 16 residues. The method was immunoSEQ multiplex PCR; TCRdb's version includes in-frame clones alone and lacks a portion of them. The data show tens of thousands of clones, 70% to 90% seen once. The sequences come from peripheral blood, collected on day 0 of MenACWY control vaccination. The chain uses TRBV9 and TRBJ2-3; the D is unclear. The source is an adult in good health. In DNA form, the CDR3 reads TGTGCCAGCAGCGTCGGAAATCCCAGCGGCACAGATACGCAGTATTTT. Amino acids: CASSVGNPSGTDTQYF.